This passage covers 32 T cell receptor beta chains from one sample sequenced in a study of blood T cell repertoires in COVID-19. This table comes from immunoSEQ multiplex PCR, and its TCRdb copy is limited to in-frame clones, with some not included. The table has tens of thousands of clones, approximately 90% seen once. Material: peripheral blood. The receptor set was obtained from a woman aged 40 to 50 with active COVID-19.

This clone was observed a single time. The chain has TRBV28 and TRBJ2-7; 7 bases map to TRBD2. Judging by the DNA end, TRBJ2-1 fits better; the J call may be wrong. From germline, CDR1 is MDHEN and CDR2 SYDVKM. CDR3 length: 14 residues. CDR3 loop: CASTRGGSDNEQFF. Written as DNA, the CDR3 is TGTGCCAGCACCCGCGGGGGATCGGACAATGAGCAGTTCTTC.

CDR3 amino acids: CASSLPSAGGPKTQYF. The CDR3 bases are TGTGCCAGCAGCCTCCCGTCGGCGGGGGGGCCGAAGACCCAGTACTTC. The chain uses TRBV7-2 and TRBJ2-5, with TRBD2 matching over 9 bases. CDR3 length equals 16 residues. In germline, CDR1 is SGHTA, CDR2 FQGNSA. The junction had 13 bases not matched to a gene; V was cut back by 5 bases and J by 6 bases. Variable domain in full (rest from reference TRBV7-2 and TRBJ2-5): GAGVSQSPSNKVTEKGKDVELRCDPISGHTALYWYRQSLGQGLEFLIYFQGNSAPDKSGLPSDRFSAERTGGSVSTLTIQRTQQEDSAVYLCASSLPSAGGPKTQYFGPGTRLLVL.

The rearrangement uses TRBV7-3 and TRBJ2-2; 7 nucleotides align to TRBD2. The CDR3 is 15 residues long. V lost 5 bases, J lost 6 bases, and 9 bases stayed unmatched. CDR1 is SGHTA and CDR2 is FQGTGA in the germline V gene. CDR3: CASSPRTSSPGELFF. The CDR3 coding sequence is TGTGCCAGCAGCCCCAGGACTAGTAGTCCCGGGGAGCTGTTTTTT.

CDR3 nucleotides: TGTGCCAGTGACGGGACAGTGACTTCTGGGGCCAACGTCCTGACTTTC. It codes for CASDGTVTSGANVLTF. The chain combines TRBV19 with TRBJ2-6; TRBD1 agrees at 7 bases. Germline V gene data show CDR1 as LNHDA and CDR2 as SQIVND (reference sequence). Trimming cost V 8 bases and J 1 base; bases outside gene matches: 8. This CDR3 region has 16 residues.

The rearrangement joins TRBV15 to TRBJ2-7; D is possibly TRBD2 (6 bases). The CDR3 runs 16 residues. Deletions cut 5 bases from V and 2 bases from J, with 19 bases between. Germline CDR1 reads LNHNV; CDR2 reads YYDKDF (reference sequence). CDR3 coding DNA: TGTGCCACCAGCCGTATGGTAGTGGGGGGAACCTACGAGCAGTACTTC. Translation: CATSRMVVGGTYEQYF.

The rearrangement uses TRBV5-6 and TRBJ2-7, with 7 bases fitting TRBD2. Per the germline V gene, CDR1 is SGHDT and CDR2 is YYEEEE. The CDR3 extends over 13 amino acids. The junction had 6 bases not matched to a gene; V was cut back by 4 bases and J by 5 bases. The CDR3 loop is CASSLGGVDEQYF. For the CDR3, the DNA is TGTGCCAGCAGCCTGGGGGGGGTCGACGAGCAGTACTTC.

The table lists this clone with a few counts. The chain is built from TRBV19 and TRBJ2-7, with 7 bases fitting TRBD2. Per the germline V gene, CDR1 is LNHDA and CDR2 is SQIVND (reference sequence). This CDR3 is built from 14 residues. Losses at the gene ends were 8 bases for V and 5 bases for J; bases not matched to a gene: 12. CDR3 DNA: TGTGCCAGTCGTACTAGCGAGGTATCCCACGAGCAGTACTTC. It is translated as CASRTSEVSHEQYF.

This clone was counted a few times. The chain combines TRBV24-1 with TRBJ2-7, with 9 bases lining up with TRBD1. The CDR3 covers 14 residues. Trimming at V came to 8 bases and at J to 5 bases, leaving 9 bases not matched to a gene. Per the germline V gene, CDR1 is KGHDR and CDR2 is SFDVKD. The CDR3 DNA follows: TGTGCCACCAACCAACAGGGGGCGGTGGACGAGCAGTACTTC. It encodes CATNQQGAVDEQYF.

The chain carries TRBV12-2 and TRBJ1-2; TRBD1 was called by the table and not checked on the DNA. TRBV12-2 is classified as a pseudogene. The CDR3 runs to 16 residues. The DNA for the CDR3 is TGTGCAAGTCGCTCCGCGCCCCGGGACAGCACCTATGGCTACACCTTC. Amino acids: CASRSAPRDSTYGYTF.

The chain couples TRBV2 to TRBJ2-2, with D possibly TRBD2 on 5 matching bases. Trimming took off 4 bases at V and 5 bases at J, with 14 bases between the two ends. The CDR3 runs 15 residues. The germline CDR1 and CDR2 sequences are SNHLY and FYNNEI. This CDR3 is CASSARPTGTGELFF. The CDR3 bases are TGTGCCAGCAGTGCCCGACCTACGGGGACCGGGGAGCTGTTTTTT. Variable domain in full (rest from reference TRBV2 and TRBJ2-2): EPEVTQTPSHQVTQMGQEVILRCVPISNHLYFYWYRQILGQKVEFLVSFYNNEISEKSEIFDDQFSVERPDGSNFTLKIRSTKLEDSAMYFCASSARPTGTGELFFGEGSRLTVL.

The chain employs TRBV7-3 and TRBJ1-6, with TRBD1 as a possible D gene (5 bases). V was trimmed by 2 bases and J by 0 bases, leaving 17 bases between them. CDR1 is SGHTA, CDR2 FQGTGA, per germline. The CDR3 is 19 amino acids. The CDR3, as DNA: TGTGCCAGCAGCTTACAGAAAAGGGGTGGAAGCTCCTATAATTCACCCCTCCACTTT. Amino acids: CASSLQKRGGSSYNSPLHF.

This clone turned up a few times. The chain couples TRBV4-2 to TRBJ1-4; possibly TRBD1 for D (6 bases). This CDR3 contains 15 residues. The germline V gene encodes CDR1 LGHNA and CDR2 YNFKEQ. The V gene lost 0 bases and the J gene lost 7 bases, with 12 bases spanning the gap. CDR3 amino acids: CASSQDHREREKLFF. The CDR3 DNA sequence: TGTGCCAGCAGCCAAGATCACAGGGAGCGTGAAAAACTGTTTTTT.

V and J are TRBV6-5 and TRBJ2-1, with 8 bases identical to TRBD1. Trimming removed 5 bases from V and 6 bases from J; junction bases left unmatched: 3. CDR1 is MNHEY, CDR2 SVGAGI, per germline. The CDR3 has 13 amino acids. CDR3 nucleotide sequence: TGTGCCAGCAGTCGACAGGGGAGCAATGAGCAGTTCTTC. This sequence encodes CASSRQGSNEQFF.

Here the CDR3 reads CASSQLGQITDTQYF. The CDR3 DNA reads TGCGCCAGCAGTCAATTGGGGCAGATCACAGATACGCAGTATTTT. The chain carries TRBV23-1 and TRBJ2-3, with D maybe TRBD1 (5 bases). TRBV23-1 is designated an ORF whose function remains uncertain. The CDR3 has 15 residues. Trimming removed 1 base from V and 2 bases from J, with 10 bases in between.

The chain recombines TRBV2 with TRBJ1-5; 9 bases agree with TRBD1. The CDR3 length is 15 residues. Germline V gene sequence: CDR1 SNHLY, CDR2 FYNNEI. Trimming removed 7 bases from V and 2 bases from J; junction bases left unmatched: 6. The DNA for the CDR3 is TGTGCCAGCACCGACAGGGGGTCAGGCAATCAGCCCCAGCATTTT. Translation: CASTDRGSGNQPQHF.

The J gene is TRBJ1-2, the V gene TRBV10-3; the match to TRBD1 covers 7 bases. Unmatched junction bases numbered 15, after V lost 10 bases and J lost 13 bases. Germline assignment: CDR1 ENHRY and CDR2 SYGVKD. This CDR3 has 12 amino acids. CDR3 in amino acids: CATGGFRDGSTF. The CDR3, as DNA: TGTGCCACAGGGGGGTTCAGGGACGGATCCACCTTC.

DNA of the CDR3: TGTGCCAGCAGCTTGGTGGGGGGTGGAGAGACCCAGTACTTC. This sequence encodes CASSLVGGGETQYF. The chain joins TRBV5-6 to TRBJ2-5; possibly TRBD2 for D (6 bases). Looked up from germline, CDR1 is SGHDT and CDR2 is YYEEEE. Trimming cost V 0 bases and J 4 bases, with 10 bases left between them. This CDR3 region has 14 residues.

The J gene is TRBJ2-2, the V gene TRBV9; 7 nucleotides match TRBD1. There are 17 residues in the CDR3. The germline V gene encodes CDR1 SGDLS and CDR2 YYNGEE. V dropped 1 base and J dropped 2; count of bases not matched to a gene: 8. CDR3 sequence reads: CASSVRAGTANTGELFF. CDR3 bases: TGTGCCAGCAGCGTACGTGCCGGGACAGCTAACACCGGGGAGCTGTTTTTT.

The chain carries TRBV2 and TRBJ2-5; tentatively, D is TRBD2 (7 bases). This CDR3 comprises 16 residues. CDR1 and CDR2 (germline): SNHLY, FYNNEI. V was clipped by 6 bases and J by 7 bases, with 24 bases between them. The chain's CDR3 is CASRRGGSGLNATQYF. DNA for the CDR3: TGTGCCAGCAGGAGGGGGGGTAGCGGCCTTAATGCGACCCAGTACTTC.

Points on this clone: Other DNA sequences of this sample code for an identical CDR3. V usage is TRBV7-8 and J usage is TRBJ2-7, with D unresolved. V lost 2 bases, J lost 1 base, and 3 bases lay in between. The CDR3 runs 12 residues. In germline, CDR1 is SGHVS, CDR2 FQNEAQ. CDR3 bases: TGTGCCAGCAGCTTAACTTCCTACGAGCAGTACTTC. Translating gives CASSLTSYEQYF.

The V and J genes are TRBV9 and TRBJ1-3, with TRBD1 as a possible D gene (5 bases). Trimming stripped 0 bases from V and 9 bases from J, with 16 bases between. There are 15 residues in the CDR3. The germline CDR1 and CDR2 sequences are SGDLS and YYNGEE. CDR3 sequence (DNA): TGTGCCAGCAGCGTAGCTACGTCAGGGAGGGGCACCATATATTTT. Protein sequence: CASSVATSGRGTIYF.

The V gene is TRBV19, the J gene TRBJ2-1, with D unresolved. The CDR3 loop spans 13 amino acids. Trimming removed 8 bases from V and 1 base from J, with 9 bases in between. Germline V gene data show CDR1 as LNHDA and CDR2 as SQIVND (reference sequence). DNA for the CDR3: TGTGCCAGTGGGCAGCTATCCTACAATGAGCAGTTCTTC. Amino acids: CASGQLSYNEQFF.

This clone was counted a single time. J is TRBJ2-1 and V is TRBV10-2, with TRBD2 identical over 7 bases. CDR1 WSHSY and CDR2 SAAADI come from the germline V gene. The CDR3 consists of 15 residues. Unmatched junction bases numbered 5, after V lost 4 bases and J lost 2 bases. The CDR3 sequence: CASSGVGGPYNEQFF. Here the CDR3 DNA reads TGCGCCAGCAGTGGGGTGGGAGGGCCCTACAATGAGCAGTTCTTC.

This clone was detected once. Written as DNA, the CDR3 is TGTGCCAGCAACCGGGACAGGGGTTCATACTACGAGCAGTACTTC. It specifies CASNRDRGSYYEQYF. The chain links TRBV6-5 to TRBJ2-7; 10 bases line up with TRBD1. V dropped 7 bases and J dropped 3; count of bases not matched to a gene: 9. Germline CDR1 MNHEY, CDR2 SVGAGI. The CDR3 contains 15 residues.

The V call is TRBV12-3 or TRBV12-4, the J call TRBJ1-5, with D unresolved. The CDR3 has 12 amino acids. V dropped 7 bases and J dropped 0 bases, with 4 bases sitting between them. The DNA of the CDR3 is TGTGCCAGCACGTATAGCAATCAGCCCCAGCATTTT. Translated: CASTYSNQPQHF.

The genes are TRBV3-1 (or the pseudogene TRBV3-2) and TRBJ1-1; D is perhaps TRBD1 (6 bases). The CDR3 length is 16 residues. Germline loops: CDR1 LGHDT, CDR2 YNNKEL (reference sequence). The V gene lost 2 bases and the J gene lost 0 bases, with 13 bases spanning the gap. The CDR3 sequence is CASSQLRGPMNTEAFF. The CDR3 bases are TGTGCCAGCAGCCAACTCAGGGGACCGATGAACACTGAAGCTTTCTTT.

This clone was observed a few times. The chain employs TRBV5-4 and TRBJ1-4; no clear D gene. The CDR3 loop spans 15 amino acids. Germline V gives CDR1 SGHNT, CDR2 YYREEE (reference sequence). Trimming cost V 4 bases and J 5 bases, with 15 bases left between them. The CDR3 loop reads CASSPTPRPNEKLFF. The CDR3 DNA sequence: TGTGCCAGCAGCCCCACTCCACGCCCAAATGAAAAACTGTTTTTT.

This clone was observed once. The chain couples TRBV11-3 to TRBJ2-7, with 7 positions matching TRBD1. With 5 bases clipped from V and 4 bases from J, the junction kept 5 bases outside the gene matches. Germline CDR1 reads SGHNT; CDR2 reads YENEEA. CDR3 length: 13 amino acids. CDR3 bases: TGTGCCAGCAGCCCGGTACAGGGGTACGAGCAGTACTTC. Translation: CASSPVQGYEQYF.

The chain employs TRBV11-2 and TRBJ2-1, with 12 nucleotides matching TRBD1. Germline V gene lookup returns CDR1 SGHAT and CDR2 FQNNGV. Trimming at V came to 4 bases and at J to 16 bases, leaving 5 bases not matched to a gene. The CDR3 is 12 amino acids. CDR3 region: CASSWGDRGQFF. The CDR3 bases are TGTGCCAGCAGCTGGGGGGACAGGGGGCAATTCTTC.

The chain couples TRBV9 to TRBJ1-2, with TRBD1 matching 7 bases. Trimming took 4 bases from V and 6 from J; bases not matched to a gene: 15. Germline CDR1 reads SGDLS; CDR2 reads YYNGEE. The CDR3 is made up of 16 amino acids. CDR3 in DNA: TGTGCCAGCAGCCCCAGACAGGGTAGCTTTTCGCATGGCTACACCTTC. Residues: CASSPRQGSFSHGYTF.

The rearrangement joins TRBV5-4 to TRBJ1-4; 7 bases map to TRBD1. With V trimmed by 4 bases and J by 4 bases, 4 bases remained unmatched. CDR1 and CDR2 (germline): SGHNT, YYREEE (reference sequence). The CDR3 consists of 14 residues. The CDR3 nucleotides are TGTGCCAGCAGCCCGGGACAGAATAATGAAAAACTGTTTTTT. Residues: CASSPGQNNEKLFF.

This clone was observed once. This sequence joins TRBV5-5 and TRBJ1-5, with D possibly matching TRBD1 (6 bases). V lost 4 bases, J lost 1 base, and 12 bases lay in between. Per germline, CDR1 SGHKS and CDR2 YYEKEE (reference sequence). This CDR3 spans 15 amino acids. CDR3: CASSLTGFSNQPQHF. DNA for the CDR3: TGTGCCAGCAGCCTTACAGGGTTCAGCAATCAGCCCCAGCATTTT.